This T cell receptor beta chain was sequenced during a study of blood T cell repertoires in COVID-19. Study information: COVID-19 samples from acute and convalescent phases originated in the United States, Italy and Spain.

CDR3 length: 15 amino acids. Germline CDR1 is SNHLY and CDR2 is FYNNEI. With 0 bases removed from V and 6 bases from J, the gap between germline ends came to 14 bases. Participants came from roughly 24 US areas, aged roughly 18 to 89 years. Recovery meant two consecutive negative NP/OP PCR tests, professional clearance, or resolved symptoms. In the source study's methods: The authors estimated nucleated cell counts from reference gene primer amplification. TCRdb's copy holds only in-frame clones and misses some; the assay was immunoSEQ multiplex PCR. That table furnishes V, J and clone size, whereas the DNA furnished D and trimming. The table shows around 190,000 clones, with over 75% occurring only once.

The sequence was obtained from a young woman who had recovered from COVID-19. The rearrangement uses TRBV2 and TRBJ1-2; no reliable D call. Sequenced: PBMCs or T cells enriched from blood (not recorded which). The CDR3 here is CASSEAAGQLDGYTF. The CDR3 DNA is TGTGCCAGCAGTGAAGCTGCGGGCCAGCTGGATGGCTACACCTTC. Full variable domain (rest looked up from reference TRBV2 and TRBJ1-2): EPEVTQTPSHQVTQMGQEVILRCVPISNHLYFYWYRQILGQKVEFLVSFYNNEISEKSEIFDDQFSVERPDGSNFTLKIRSTKLEDSAMYFCASSEAAGQLDGYTFGSGTRLTVV.